The 13 T cell receptor beta chains listed next were all sequenced from one sample in a study of blood T cell repertoires in COVID-19. TCRdb's table, derived via immunoSEQ multiplex PCR, lists solely in-frame clones and lacks some. The sample lists roughly 63,000 clones, roughly 71% occurring once. Material for sequencing was peripheral blood. These receptors all come from a woman older than 75 with acute or convalescent COVID-19.

The rearrangement links TRBV4-1 to TRBJ2-2, with 12 bases lining up with TRBD1. With V trimmed by 3 bases and J by 4 bases, 9 bases remained unmatched. Germline V lookup: CDR1 MGHRA, CDR2 YSYEKL. This CDR3 contains 18 residues. In nucleotides, the CDR3 is TGCGCCAGCAGCCACAGGGGGGGACAGGGGGCTTCCACCGGGGAGCTGTTTTTT. Encoded protein: CASSHRGGQGASTGELFF.

V usage is TRBV6-6 and J usage is TRBJ1-2; weak D call: TRBD1 (6 bases). V lost 6 bases to trimming and J lost 5 bases, with 10 bases between them. The length of the CDR3 is 12 residues. Per the germline V gene, CDR1 is MNHNY and CDR2 is SVGAGI (reference sequence). As DNA, the CDR3 is TGTGCCAGCAGGCCCACAGGGTATGGCTACACCTTC. Protein: CASRPTGYGYTF.

The chain has TRBV9 and TRBJ2-3, with 7 bases fitting TRBD2. Per the germline V gene, CDR1 is SGDLS and CDR2 is YYNGEE. The CDR3 is 16 amino acids. J lost 4 bases, V lost 3 bases, and 11 bases had no gene match. CDR3: CASSAISGTTSDTQYF. CDR3 nucleotides: TGTGCCAGCAGCGCGATATCCGGGACTACTTCAGATACGCAGTATTTT.

This sequence joins TRBV28 and TRBJ1-5; possible D gene TRBD1, 5 bases. Between the trimmed V and J ends, which lost 6 bases and 4 bases, there was a span of 13 bases. Germline CDR1 and CDR2: MDHEN and SYDVKM. The CDR3 has 14 residues. This CDR3 is CASSFRQYNQPQHF. The CDR3 DNA reads TGTGCCAGCAGCTTCAGACAGTATAATCAGCCCCAGCATTTT. The entire variable domain, with the rest obtained from reference TRBV28 and TRBJ1-5, is as follows: DVKVTQSSRYLVKRTGEKVFLECVQDMDHENMFWYRQDPGLGLRLIYFSYDVKMKEKGDIPEGYSVSREKKERFSLILESASTNQTSMYLCASSFRQYNQPQHFGDGTRLSIL.

V and J are TRBV6-6 and TRBJ2-7; 8 positions match TRBD2. Looked up from germline, CDR1 is MNHNY and CDR2 is SVGAGI (reference sequence). The V gene end was trimmed by 7 bases and the J gene end by 7 bases; junction bases not matched to a gene: 15. The CDR3 extends over 15 amino acids. Here the CDR3 reads CASTLGLAPNREQYF. For the CDR3, the DNA is TGTGCCAGCACCCTAGGACTAGCACCCAACCGGGAGCAGTACTTC.

The chain employs TRBV2 and TRBJ1-4, with D possibly TRBD1 on 5 matching bases. Looked up from germline, CDR1 is SNHLY and CDR2 is FYNNEI. Trimming pared 11 bases from V and 5 bases from J, leaving 15 bases between. The length of the CDR3 is 13 residues. The CDR3 spells CAGRQTANEKLFF. For the CDR3, the DNA is TGTGCCGGTAGACAGACAGCAAATGAAAAACTGTTTTTT.

The genes are TRBV12-3 or TRBV12-4 and TRBJ2-7; perhaps TRBD1 as D (6 bases). CDR3 length equals 13 residues. V was shortened by 5 bases and J by 0 bases, with 8 bases between the two germline ends. The CDR3 spells CASSRTDSYEQYF. In nucleotides, the CDR3 is TGTGCCAGCAGTAGGACAGACTCCTACGAGCAGTACTTC.

The J gene is TRBJ2-5, the V gene TRBV6-4; 9 bases fit TRBD1. V lost 1 base, J lost 3 bases, and 21 bases stayed unmatched. Germline V gene data show CDR1 as MRHNA and CDR2 as SNTAGT. The CDR3 length is 21 residues. The CDR3, as DNA: TGTGCCAGCAGTGACTTCGGGACAGGGCGATCAGCGGCCGACGCCAAAGAGACCCAGTACTTC. Its translation is CASSDFGTGRSAADAKETQYF.

The rearrangement uses TRBV19 and TRBJ2-1; 12 bases map to TRBD2. The CDR3 runs 16 residues. CDR1 and CDR2 (germline): LNHDA, SQIVND (reference sequence). Trimming cost V 10 bases and J 1 base; bases outside gene matches: 8. CDR3 loop: CATPSGRVISYNEQFF. CDR3 nucleotide sequence: TGTGCCACTCCTAGCGGGAGGGTGATTTCCTACAATGAGCAGTTCTTC. The variable domain in full, completed from reference TRBV19 and TRBJ2-1, reads DGGITQSPKYLFRKEGQNVTLSCEQNLNHDAMYWYRQDPGQGLRLIYYSQIVNDFQKGDIAEGYSVSREKKESFPLTVTSAQKNPTAFYLCATPSGRVISYNEQFFGPGTRLTVL.

The V call is TRBV10-3, the J call TRBJ2-7, with a possible D match to TRBD1 (7 bases). Germline V gene sequence: CDR1 ENHRY, CDR2 SYGVKD. The CDR3 has 15 residues. Trimming stripped 6 bases from V and 7 bases from J, with 22 bases between. The CDR3 sequence: CAIRAQGEATGEQYF. The CDR3 nucleotides read TGTGCCATCAGAGCCCAGGGGGAGGCCACTGGGGAGCAGTACTTC.

This rearrangement joins TRBV10-2 to TRBJ2-2, with TRBD2 identical over 10 bases. The CDR3 runs to 14 residues. V shed 9 bases and J 1 base; nucleotides not matched to a gene: 2. In germline, CDR1 is WSHSY, CDR2 SAAADI. The CDR3 spells CASRTSGNTGELFF. DNA for the CDR3: TGCGCCAGTCGGACTAGCGGGAACACCGGGGAGCTGTTTTTT.

In this sample, this clone turned up a few times. The V gene is TRBV10-3, the J gene TRBJ1-5; 7 nucleotides align to TRBD1. The trim removed 3 bases at V and 2 bases at J, leaving 10 bases unmatched. Germline CDR1 and CDR2: ENHRY and SYGVKD. CDR3 length: 17 residues. CDR3 coding DNA: TGTGCCATCAGTGAAACTCGCGGCACAGGGGGCAATCAGCCCCAGCATTTT. It yields the protein CAISETRGTGGNQPQHF.

This chain connects TRBV7-2 to TRBJ2-7; the D is unclear. Germline CDR1 and CDR2: SGHTA and FQGNSA. V was pared by 2 bases and J by 0 bases, with 5 bases between. This CDR3 region has 13 residues. The CDR3 DNA reads TGTGCCAGCAGCTTACCGTTCTCCTACGAGCAGTACTTC. Translated: CASSLPFSYEQYF.